Following are 19 T cell receptor beta chains from one sample sequenced in a study of blood T cell repertoires in COVID-19. Here immunoSEQ multiplex PCR was the method, and the copy in TCRdb shows in-frame clones only, minus some. The sample consists of 65,000 to 85,000 clones, around nine tenths of them appearing once. The specimen was peripheral blood. These receptors came from a woman aged 18-30 years with acute or convalescent COVID-19.

The V and J genes are TRBV7-9 and TRBJ1-4; no firm D call. Germline V gene lookup returns CDR1 SEHNR and CDR2 FQNEAQ (reference sequence). CDR3 size: 15 residues. Between the trimmed V and J ends, which lost 5 bases and 5 bases, there was a span of 15 bases. In DNA, the CDR3 is TGTGCCAGCAGCACCGGGAGGACCCCAAATGAAAAACTGTTTTTT. Amino acids: CASSTGRTPNEKLFF.

The gene calls are TRBV13 and TRBJ1-6; a weak D match, TRBD1 (6 bases). There are 18 residues in the CDR3. With 3 bases removed from V and 5 bases from J, the gap between germline ends came to 20 bases. CDR1 and CDR2 from the germline V gene are PRHDT and FYEKMQ (reference sequence). CDR3 amino acids: CASSFQPVVGANNSPLHF. DNA for the CDR3: TGTGCCAGCAGCTTCCAGCCAGTGGTGGGGGCGAATAATTCACCCCTCCACTTT.

This chain links TRBV20-1 with TRBJ2-5, with TRBD2 identical over 7 bases. With 3 bases clipped from V and 5 bases from J, the junction kept 15 bases outside the gene matches. CDR3 length: 16 residues. CDR1 is DFQATT, CDR2 SNEGSKA, per germline (reference sequence). The CDR3 spells CSASRFASGGEETQYF. DNA for the CDR3: TGCAGTGCTAGTCGGTTCGCTAGCGGCGGGGAGGAGACCCAGTACTTC.

The V call is TRBV23-1, the J call TRBJ2-7; D is ambiguous. TRBV23-1 is marked as an open reading frame, function uncertain. The CDR3 has 18 amino acids. V shed 0 bases and J shed 4 bases, with 22 bases lying between them. As DNA, the CDR3 is TGCGCCAGCAGTCAATCGGAACAGCCGAAGCTAAGCCTGTACGAGCAGTACTTC. It encodes CASSQSEQPKLSLYEQYF.

V is TRBV7-6 and J is TRBJ2-3; 9 nucleotides match TRBD2. This CDR3 is 16 amino acids long. CDR1 SGHVS and CDR2 FNYEAQ come from the germline V gene. Unmatched junction bases numbered 7, after V lost 4 bases and J lost 2 bases. For the CDR3, the DNA is TGTGCCAGCAGCTCCCACCCGGGACTAGCCACAGATACGCAGTATTTT. Translated, it gives CASSSHPGLATDTQYF.

This chain joins TRBV30 and TRBJ1-4, with a weak D call TRBD1 (5 bases). V was pared by 0 bases and J by 0 bases, with 11 bases between. There are 16 residues in the CDR3. Germline lookup yields CDR1 GTSNPN and CDR2 SVGIG (reference sequence). This CDR3 is CAWSVAGRPTNEKLFF. CDR3 DNA: TGTGCCTGGAGTGTAGCAGGGAGGCCAACTAATGAAAAACTGTTTTTT.

The V and J genes are TRBV27 and TRBJ2-3, with D possibly matching TRBD2 (6 bases). V lost 9 bases and J lost 4, with 23 bases in between. The CDR3 extends over 16 amino acids. Germline values: CDR1 MNHEY, CDR2 SMNVEV (reference sequence). CDR3 amino acids: CASRPSRDVFPDTQYF. The CDR3 DNA reads TGTGCCAGTCGGCCCTCGCGGGACGTTTTTCCAGATACGCAGTATTTT.

CDR3 in amino acids: CASSAEGLNEQFF. CDR3 bases: TGTGCCAGCAGTGCGGAGGGTTTAAATGAGCAGTTCTTC. This chain links TRBV2 with TRBJ2-1, with a tentative D call TRBD2 (6 bases). Trimming took 4 bases from V and 7 from J, leaving 11 bases between them. The length of the CDR3 is 13 residues. Germline CDR1 SNHLY, CDR2 FYNNEI.

V and J are TRBV30 and TRBJ2-7; TRBD1 might be the D (5 bases). In germline, CDR1 is GTSNPN, CDR2 SVGIG (reference sequence). V lost 0 bases to trimming and J lost 2 bases, with 8 bases between them. The CDR3 has 13 amino acids. CDR3 DNA: TGTGCCTGGAGTGTCGGACACCCCTACGAGCAGTACTTC. Translating it yields CAWSVGHPYEQYF.

The chain combines TRBV6-4 with TRBJ1-1, with D possibly TRBD1 on 6 matching bases. This CDR3 has 16 residues. The V gene lost 2 bases and the J gene lost 0 bases, with 13 bases spanning the gap. The germline V gene has CDR1 MRHNA and CDR2 SNTAGT. The DNA of the CDR3 is TGTGCCAGCAGTGACGGGGGCAACTTCATGAACACTGAAGCTTTCTTT. Protein sequence: CASSDGGNFMNTEAFF.

This clone came up a few times. The chain carries TRBV19 and TRBJ2-3, with D maybe TRBD2 (5 bases). Trimming removed 5 bases at V and 2 bases at J, with 8 bases between. Germline CDR1 is LNHDA and CDR2 is SQIVND (reference sequence). This CDR3 region has 13 residues. CDR3: CASSAGNTDTQYF. The CDR3 coding sequence is TGTGCCAGTAGTGCCGGGAACACAGATACGCAGTATTTT.

The rearrangement uses TRBV18 and TRBJ2-2, with a weak D call TRBD1 (6 bases). Germline V gene data show CDR1 as KGHSH and CDR2 as LQKENI. This CDR3 region has 14 residues. With 3 bases removed from V and 4 bases from J, the gap between germline ends came to 9 bases. The CDR3 DNA is TGTGCCAGCTCACCCCAGGGGTCCACCGGGGAGCTGTTTTTT. It translates to CASSPQGSTGELFF.

J is TRBJ2-5 and V is TRBV2; 7 bases are a match to TRBD2. The V gene's germline CDR1 is SNHLY and CDR2 FYNNEI. The CDR3 length is 13 residues. Unmatched junction bases numbered 5, after V lost 8 bases and J lost 2 bases. The chain's CDR3 is CASEWGGQETQYF. CDR3 coding DNA: TGTGCCAGCGAATGGGGGGGACAAGAGACCCAGTACTTC.

The V and J genes are TRBV15 and TRBJ1-1; D uncertain. This CDR3 is built from 15 residues. The germline V gene encodes CDR1 LNHNV and CDR2 YYDKDF (reference sequence). Trimming left V 1 base short and J 3 bases short, with 12 bases between. The DNA of the CDR3 is TGTGCCACCAGCAGAGGAATTGAGGGCTACACTGAAGCTTTCTTT. It specifies CATSRGIEGYTEAFF.

A single count supports this clone. The V call is TRBV2, the J call TRBJ2-1; 10 nucleotides match TRBD2. The CDR3 contains 15 residues. Germline V lookup: CDR1 SNHLY, CDR2 FYNNEI. V lost 4 bases, J lost 2 bases, and 2 bases stayed unmatched. CDR3 DNA sequence: TGTGCCAGCAGTGCTCTAGCGGGAGCCTACAATGAGCAGTTCTTC. This codes for CASSALAGAYNEQFF.

This clone was seen only a few times. V usage is TRBV18 and J usage is TRBJ2-7, with unresolved D. V lost 1 base and J 7 bases, leaving 8 bases between the germline ends. This CDR3 contains 12 residues. The germline V gene encodes CDR1 KGHSH and CDR2 LQKENI. CDR3 sequence: CASSPQIGEQYF. CDR3 in DNA: TGTGCCAGCTCACCACAGATCGGGGAGCAGTACTTC.

The chain joins TRBV5-1 to TRBJ2-2; tentatively, D is TRBD2 (6 bases). Germline V CDR1 and CDR2: SGHRS, YFSETQ. CDR3 size: 11 residues. The V and J ends lost 5 bases and 7 bases respectively, with 6 bases between them. CDR3 bases: TGCGCCAGCAGGCGGGACGGGGAGCTGTTTTTT. It specifies CASRRDGELFF.

This clone was recorded a few times. The rearrangement links TRBV6-5 to TRBJ1-2; tentatively, D is TRBD1 (6 bases). The CDR3 has 15 residues. V shed 7 bases and J shed 1 base, with 16 bases lying between them. Per germline, CDR1 MNHEY and CDR2 SVGAGI. DNA for the CDR3: TGTGCCAGCACCGACCCGGGACACCTTAACTATGGCTACACCTTC. Translated, it gives CASTDPGHLNYGYTF.

The rearrangement uses TRBV7-2 and TRBJ1-3, with D tentatively TRBD1 (6 bases). The germline gives CDR1 SGHTA, CDR2 FQGNSA. The CDR3 extends over 18 amino acids. V was shortened by 1 base and J by 0 bases, with 16 bases between the two germline ends. CDR3 residues: CASSLVSRGLTSGNTIYF. As DNA, the CDR3 is TGTGCCAGCAGCTTAGTATCCAGGGGATTGACCTCTGGAAACACCATATATTTT.